The 25 T cell receptor beta chains in this list originate from one sample, sequenced in a study of T-cell reconstitution after alpha-beta-depleted transplantation in children. Study-wide findings and caveats: Diversity and T-cell counts at one year after transplant derived mostly from new T cells.

Their specific antigens are unknown. Unique molecular identifiers tagged the TCRbeta library. TCRdb re-called the PCR reads through MiXCR, storing one row per CDR3 protein. In the table there are about 300,000 distinct CDR3 sequences, about 7.3% of which are singletons. This sample comprised peripheral blood, obtained 360 days after TCRalphabeta/CD19-depleted stem cell transplant. These receptors came from a female patient younger than 10 who had a stem cell transplant for Fanconi anemia, so the T cells may come from the graft donor.

This clonotype was counted many times. The rearrangement uses TRBV11-2 and TRBJ2-7; no firm D call. V lost 7 bases, J lost 2 bases, and 12 bases lay in between. From germline, CDR1 is SGHAT and CDR2 FQNNGV. The CDR3 has 13 residues. As DNA, the CDR3 is TGTGCCAGCACCAAATCACCTCCCTACGAGCAGTACTTC. This codes for CASTKSPPYEQYF.

This clonotype occurred many times. The chain couples TRBV4-2 to TRBJ2-1, with D unclear. The germline gives CDR1 LGHNA, CDR2 YNFKEQ. V was pared by 0 bases and J by 7 bases, with 13 bases between. The CDR3 runs to 15 residues. In DNA form, the CDR3 reads TGTGCCAGCAGCCAAGATGGAAGGGTTGAGAATGAGCAGTTCTTC. Its translation: CASSQDGRVENEQFF.

This clonotype showed up many times. The chain is built from TRBV20-1 and TRBJ1-4; possibly TRBD1 for D (5 bases). In germline, CDR1 is DFQATT, CDR2 SNEGSKA (reference sequence). V lost 5 bases, J lost 5 bases, and 12 bases lay in between. The length of the CDR3 is 13 residues. CDR3 sequence (DNA): TGCAGTGCTCCAGACAGATTCAATGAAAAACTGTTTTTT. Amino acid sequence: CSAPDRFNEKLFF.

This clonotype has only a few counts. The chain uses TRBV19 and TRBJ1-5; the D gene is possibly TRBD1 (6 bases). This CDR3 has 16 amino acids. The germline gives CDR1 LNHDA, CDR2 SQIVND (reference sequence). Between the trimmed V and J ends, which lost 3 bases and 11 bases, there was a span of 23 bases. The CDR3 protein is CASSIDGGGPQVAQHF. The CDR3 nucleotides read TGTGCCAGTAGTATCGATGGAGGGGGGCCTCAGGTGGCCCAGCATTTT.

There are many counts of this clonotype. The chain carries TRBV7-9 and TRBJ1-2; the match to TRBD1 covers 9 bases. The trim removed 1 base at V and 2 bases at J, leaving 2 bases unmatched. This CDR3 has 15 residues. Germline V lookup: CDR1 SEHNR, CDR2 FQNEAQ (reference sequence). The CDR3 protein is CASSLVGTGNYGYTF. CDR3 nucleotides: TGTGCCAGCAGCTTAGTCGGGACAGGGAACTATGGCTACACCTTC. Complete variable domain (other parts from reference TRBV7-9 and TRBJ1-2): DTGVSQNPRHKITKRGQNVTFRCDPISEHNRLYWYRQTLGQGPEFLTYFQNEAQLEKSRLLSDRFSAERPKGSFSTLEIQRTEQGDSAMYLCASSLVGTGNYGYTFGSGTRLTVV.

A note on this clonotype: The conserved final phenylalanine or tryptophan is absent from the CDR3, which likely points to a read error. V gene TRBV7-8 combines with J gene TRBJ2-5; D is undetermined. V lost 0 bases and J 3 bases, leaving 2 bases between the germline ends. The CDR3 contains 12 residues. Germline CDR1 is SGHVS and CDR2 is FQNEAQ. The CDR3 bases are TGTGCCAGCAGCTTAGCGAAAGAGACCCAGTACTTA. Translated: CASSLAKETQYL.

V is TRBV25-1 and J is TRBJ1-2; D gene uncertain. Germline V CDR1 and CDR2: MGHDK, SYGVNS. This CDR3 has 14 amino acids. V was cut by 2 bases and J by 0 bases, with 7 bases left in between. Here the CDR3 reads CASSENGPNYGYTF. Here the CDR3 DNA reads TGTGCCAGCAGTGAAAACGGCCCTAACTATGGCTACACCTTC.

This clonotype occurred many times. This chain uses TRBV12-3 or TRBV12-4 with TRBJ1-1; 7 positions match TRBD1. The length of the CDR3 is 13 residues. Unmatched junction bases numbered 4, after V lost 2 bases and J lost 7 bases. The CDR3 DNA reads as TGTGCCAGCAGTTTAAGACAGGGAGTTGAAGCTTTCTTT. Encoded protein: CASSLRQGVEAFF.

Ten or more counts support this clonotype. This rearrangement joins TRBV6-5 to TRBJ1-1; no firm D call. The CDR3 totals 14 residues. Germline CDR1 and CDR2: MNHEY and SVGAGI. Trimming shortened V by 0 bases and J by 0 bases, and 5 bases separated the two germline ends. The chain's CDR3 is CASSYSSMNTEAFF. CDR3 nucleotide sequence: TGTGCCAGCAGTTACTCATCAATGAACACTGAAGCTTTCTTT.

The sample holds many counts of this clonotype. The CDR3 sequence: CASSRWTIPNTEAFF. Written as DNA, the CDR3 is TGTGCCAGCAGCCGTTGGACAATTCCGAACACTGAAGCTTTCTTT. V is TRBV7-9 and J is TRBJ1-1; D may be TRBD1 (5 bases). The V end lost 5 bases, the J end lost 1 base, and 14 bases lay between the germline ends. The CDR3 extends over 15 amino acids. Germline V gives CDR1 SEHNR, CDR2 FQNEAQ (reference sequence).

This clonotype was observed at least ten times. The chain recombines TRBV12-3 or TRBV12-4 with TRBJ2-7, with 8 positions matching TRBD1. V lost 6 bases to trimming and J lost 0 bases; unmatched junction nucleotides: 7. CDR3 length: 15 residues. Written as DNA, the CDR3 is TGTGCCAGCAGCCCTGGGGACAGGAGCTCCTACGAGCAGTACTTC. It encodes CASSPGDRSSYEQYF.

This clonotype turned up a few times. The rearrangement joins TRBV7-9 to TRBJ1-2; 8 bases are shared with TRBD1. The CDR3 sequence is 15 residues long. Germline assignment: CDR1 SEHNR and CDR2 FQNEAQ (reference sequence). The junction had 9 bases not matched to a gene; V was cut back by 5 bases and J by 4 bases. This CDR3 is CASSPAGGHGYGYTF. CDR3 nucleotides: TGTGCCAGCAGCCCAGCAGGGGGCCATGGCTATGGCTACACCTTC.

This rearrangement joins TRBV28 to TRBJ2-2; D possibly corresponds to TRBD1 (6 bases). Trimming left V 5 bases short and J 4 bases short, with 20 bases between. From germline, CDR1 is MDHEN and CDR2 SYDVKM. CDR3 length equals 17 residues. CDR3 bases: TGTGCCAGCAGTAACCCCCCCGGGATAGGGGGCACCGGGGAGCTGTTTTTT. This gives the protein CASSNPPGIGGTGELFF.

The V gene is TRBV6-2 or TRBV6-3, the J gene TRBJ1-1; possible D gene TRBD1, 5 bases. CDR3 size: 13 residues. CDR1 MNHEY and CDR2 SVGEGT come from the germline V gene. Trimming cost V 8 bases and J 6 bases, with 16 bases left between them. The CDR3 sequence: CASRIGAYAEAFF. CDR3 nucleotides: TGTGCCAGCCGGATAGGGGCCTACGCTGAAGCTTTCTTT.

This clonotype was recorded at least ten times. CDR3 in DNA: TGCAGCGTTGAAGGGAGACTAGCGGGGGATGGGGGCACAGATACGCAGTATTTT. Translated, it gives CSVEGRLAGDGGTDTQYF. The chain carries TRBV29-1 and TRBJ2-3, with 12 bases matching TRBD2. CDR3 length: 18 amino acids. Trimming removed 1 base from V and 1 base from J; junction bases left unmatched: 9. CDR1 and CDR2 from the germline V gene are SQVTM and ANQGSEA.

V is TRBV9 and J is TRBJ1-5; TRBD1 is a possible D gene (5 bases). With 4 bases removed from V and 1 base from J, the gap between germline ends came to 27 bases. Germline CDR1 and CDR2: SGDLS and YYNGEE. The CDR3 is made up of 20 amino acids. Written as DNA, the CDR3 is TGTGCCAGCAGCCCTAGGACCCGGGACGGTCATCGTCTGAGCAATCAGCCCCAGCATTTT. Translated, it gives CASSPRTRDGHRLSNQPQHF.

The V gene is TRBV24-1, the J gene TRBJ1-5; tentatively, D is TRBD1 (5 bases). V lost 7 bases, J lost 5 bases, and 17 bases lay in between. This CDR3 is 15 amino acids long. CDR1 KGHDR and CDR2 SFDVKD come from the germline V gene. CDR3 DNA sequence: TGTGCCACCAGGTTAGGATGGGGGGTGGATCAGCCCCAGCATTTT. This translates into CATRLGWGVDQPQHF.

Many counts were recorded for this clonotype. This rearrangement joins TRBV5-4 to TRBJ2-3; TRBD2 agrees at 7 bases. CDR1 and CDR2 (germline): SGHNT, YYREEE (reference sequence). The CDR3 covers 16 residues. The V segment lost 0 bases and the J segment 1 base; nucleotides outside the gene matches: 5. CDR3 amino acids: CASSLGPRGGTDTQYF. In DNA form, the CDR3 reads TGTGCCAGCAGCTTGGGCCCTCGGGGGGGCACAGATACGCAGTATTTT.

The rearrangement links TRBV5-6 to TRBJ2-5, with unresolved D. CDR1 SGHDT and CDR2 YYEEEE come from the germline V gene. With 3 bases removed from V and 3 bases from J, the gap between germline ends came to 12 bases. The CDR3 spans 14 residues. Here the CDR3 DNA reads TGTGCCAGCAGCTGGGTCACAGAAGAAGAGACCCAGTACTTC. Protein sequence: CASSWVTEEETQYF.

This clonotype was seen at least ten times. The chain couples TRBV5-1 to TRBJ1-1; D is unclear. Germline V lookup: CDR1 SGHRS, CDR2 YFSETQ. This CDR3 is built from 15 residues. V shed 0 bases and J shed 1 base, with 10 bases lying between them. The CDR3 DNA reads as TGCGCCAGCAGCTTGGTAGGACCGCCGAACACTGAAGCTTTCTTT. It is translated as CASSLVGPPNTEAFF.

This clonotype was picked up many times. The CDR3 DNA follows: TGCGCCAGCAGCATTACTCGGACAGAGCTCTCTGGGGCCAACGTCCTGACTTTC. Protein: CASSITRTELSGANVLTF. This chain links TRBV5-1 with TRBJ2-6, with D maybe TRBD1 (6 bases). V dropped 4 bases and J dropped 0 bases, with 17 bases sitting between them. Germline V gene sequence: CDR1 SGHRS, CDR2 YFSETQ. The CDR3 runs to 18 residues.

This clonotype was counted many times. The chain combines TRBV10-2 with TRBJ2-7, with D possibly called TRBD1 or TRBD2 (5 bases each). The germline V and J ends were trimmed by 0 bases and 1 base, with 13 bases remaining between them. CDR3 size: 16 residues. Per the germline V gene, CDR1 is WSHSY and CDR2 is SAAADI. The chain's CDR3 is CASSESMGVGSYEQYV. CDR3 coding DNA: TGCGCCAGCAGTGAGTCGATGGGGGTGGGGTCCTACGAGCAGTACGTC.

This clonotype was counted only a few times. This rearrangement joins TRBV7-9 to TRBJ2-2; weak D call: TRBD1 (6 bases). The CDR3 covers 16 residues. Trimming left V 6 bases short and J 3 bases short, with 17 bases between. In germline, CDR1 is SEHNR, CDR2 FQNEAQ (reference sequence). This chain's CDR3 is CASRITGTVYTGELFF. CDR3 bases: TGTGCCAGCAGAATAACAGGGACGGTATACACCGGGGAGCTGTTTTTT.

J is TRBJ2-5 and V is TRBV20-1, with 8 positions matching TRBD1. CDR1 is DFQATT and CDR2 is SNEGSKA in the germline V gene (reference sequence). The CDR3 totals 14 residues. J gave up 1 base and V 1 base, and 2 bases lay outside the gene matches. The CDR3 loop reads CSARVTGAQETQYF. DNA of the CDR3: TGCAGTGCTAGAGTGACAGGGGCCCAAGAGACCCAGTACTTC.

This clonotype has a handful of counts. This rearrangement joins TRBV4-3 to TRBJ1-2, with TRBD1 as a possible D gene (5 bases). The CDR3 loop spans 13 amino acids. Germline V CDR1 and CDR2: LGHNA, YSLEER. V dropped 0 bases and J dropped 6 bases, with 8 bases sitting between them. DNA of the CDR3: TGCGCCAGCAGCCAAGACAGGGCGAATGGCTACACCTTC. Translated: CASSQDRANGYTF.